The entry below gives a single T cell receptor beta chain sequence along with its context. Its antigen is undetermined. The sample is drawn from a study of T cells in localized non-small cell lung cancer. Overall study findings and caveats: Higher T cell density in the blood was associated with longer overall survival, whereas higher adjacent-lung clonality associated with shorter survival. Compared with tumor, uninvolved adjacent lung displayed greater T cell clonality, ranking highest overall.

V gave up 4 bases and J gave up 7 bases, with 19 bases separating them. The CDR3 is 15 residues long. The V gene's germline CDR1 is KGHSH and CDR2 LQKENI. Repertoires were generated with immunoSEQ multiplex PCR, while TCRdb's copy carries only in-frame clones and drops some. The sample records about 31,000 clones, approximately 88% being singletons. The V and J genes are TRBV18 and TRBJ1-1; TRBD1 might be the D (6 bases). This TCR was sampled from a woman aged 40-75 years with stage III lung adenocarcinoma. The material sequenced was peripheral blood mononuclear cells, taken before any cancer treatment. CDR3 protein: CASSRGGLLGSEAFF. For the CDR3, the DNA is TGTGCCAGCTCACGTGGGGGCCTTCTGGGGAGTGAAGCTTTCTTT.